The following is a T cell receptor (beta chain) sequence with its context. This specimen belongs to a study of blood T cell repertoires in COVID-19. Whole-study context: Sample material is recorded as cDNA or gDNA derived from T cells, B-cell-depleted T cells, or PBMCs.

Method: immunoSEQ multiplex PCR; TCRdb's copy keeps in-frame clones and lacks some. The sample lists a few hundred thousand clones; about 86% were seen once. The sequenced material came from peripheral blood. This sequence originates from a woman aged 65 to 85 with COVID-19, enrolled during active disease.

This CDR3 reads CASSLVGFGSGPNEQFF. For the CDR3, the DNA is TGTGCCAGCAGCTTAGTGGGTTTCGGTAGCGGCCCGAATGAGCAGTTCTTC. This rearrangement joins TRBV7-2 to TRBJ2-1; D might be TRBD2 (6 bases). The germline V and J ends were trimmed by 1 base and 7 bases, with 20 bases remaining between them. The CDR3 extends over 17 amino acids. The germline CDR1 and CDR2 sequences are SGHTA and FQGNSA.